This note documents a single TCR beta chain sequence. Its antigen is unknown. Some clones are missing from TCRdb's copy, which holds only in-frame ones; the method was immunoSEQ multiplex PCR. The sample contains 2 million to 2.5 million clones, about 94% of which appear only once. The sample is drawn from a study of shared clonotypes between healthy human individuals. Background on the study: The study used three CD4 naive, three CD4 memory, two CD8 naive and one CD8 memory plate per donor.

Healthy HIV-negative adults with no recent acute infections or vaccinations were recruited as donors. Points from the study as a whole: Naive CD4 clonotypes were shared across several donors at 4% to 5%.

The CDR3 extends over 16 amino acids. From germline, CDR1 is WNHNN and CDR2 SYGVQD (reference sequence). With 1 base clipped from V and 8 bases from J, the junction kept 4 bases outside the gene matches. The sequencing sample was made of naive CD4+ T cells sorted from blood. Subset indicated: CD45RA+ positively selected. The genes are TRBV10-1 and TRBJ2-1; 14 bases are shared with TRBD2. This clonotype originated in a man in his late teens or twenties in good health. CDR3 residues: CASSEWGTSGSDEQFF. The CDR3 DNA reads TGCGCCAGCAGTGAGTGGGGGACTAGCGGGAGCGATGAGCAGTTCTTC.